Given below is one TCR beta chain in context. The data are from a study of control samples from healthy donors and cancer patients. This table comes from immunoSEQ multiplex PCR, and its TCRdb copy is limited to in-frame clones, with some not included. The sample shows 150,000 to 200,000 clones, about 95% of them seen only once. There are 13 residues in the CDR3. Trimming cost V 10 bases and J 0 bases, with 7 bases left between them. The TCR sequence derives from a man between 60 and 75 years old with colorectal cancer. This chain joins TRBV12-3 or TRBV12-4 and TRBJ2-6; D gene ambiguous. The sequenced sample consisted of PBMCs. The CDR3 loop reads CAMLRSGANVLTF. The CDR3 bases are TGTGCCATGCTCCGCTCTGGGGCCAACGTCCTGACTTTC.